The next 31 T cell receptor beta chains were all read from a single sample in a study of blood T cell repertoires in COVID-19. Data came from immunoSEQ multiplex PCR; TCRdb stores just in-frame clones and leaves some out. The sample has around 260,000 clones, around four fifths seen once. The sequenced sample consisted of peripheral blood. These receptors originate from a woman aged 45-65 years who had recovered from COVID-19.

This chain uses TRBV7-9 with TRBJ2-7; 10 nucleotides align to TRBD1. Per the germline V gene, CDR1 is SEHNR and CDR2 is FQNEAQ (reference sequence). V gave up 1 base and J gave up 1 base; unmatched junction bases: 7. The CDR3 runs to 17 residues. As DNA, the CDR3 is TGTGCCAGCAGCTTAGAGGGACAGGGGTACGGATCCTACGAGCAGTACTTC. This gives the protein CASSLEGQGYGSYEQYF.

This clone was detected a few times. This chain connects TRBV18 to TRBJ1-5; 9 bases agree with TRBD1. Germline values: CDR1 KGHSH, CDR2 LQKENI. The CDR3 is 14 residues long. Trimming cost V 3 bases and J 9 bases; bases outside gene matches: 6. The DNA for the CDR3 is TGTGCCAGCTCACCCTTTCTGACAGGGGGGCCCCAGCATTTT. Translation: CASSPFLTGGPQHF. Using reference TRBV18 and TRBJ1-5 for the parts outside the CDR3, the full variable domain is NAGVMQNPRHLVRRRGQEARLRCSPMKGHSHVYWYRQLPEEGLKFMVYLQKENIIDESGMPKERFSAEFPKEGPSILRIQQVVRGDSAAYFCASSPFLTGGPQHFGDGTRLSIL.

V and J are TRBV10-3 and TRBJ2-1; 7 bases map to TRBD2. The junction had 2 bases not matched to a gene; V was cut back by 3 bases and J by 0 bases. This CDR3 spans 15 amino acids. Germline V gives CDR1 ENHRY, CDR2 SYGVKD. CDR3 in DNA: TGTGCCATCAGTGACGGCGGGAGCTCCTACAATGAGCAGTTCTTC. Its translation is CAISDGGSSYNEQFF.

The V gene is TRBV7-3, the J gene TRBJ2-1; 7 nucleotides match TRBD2. Germline loops: CDR1 SGHTA, CDR2 FQGTGA. V trimming: 5 bases; J trimming: 3 bases; junction bases outside the gene matches: 7. This CDR3 region has 15 residues. CDR3 loop: CASSQRSGDYNEQFF. DNA of the CDR3: TGTGCCAGCAGCCAGCGGAGCGGGGACTACAATGAGCAGTTCTTC. Drawing the rest from reference TRBV7-3 and TRBJ2-1, the complete variable domain is GAGVSQTPSNKVTEKGKYVELRCDPISGHTALYWYRQSLGQGPEFLIYFQGTGAADDSGLPNDRFFAVRPEGSVSTLKIQRTERGDSAVYLCASSQRSGDYNEQFFGPGTRLTVL.

This CDR3 reads CASTPRLWSPLHF. CDR3 nucleotide sequence: TGTGCCAGCACCCCTCGGTTGTGGTCACCCCTCCACTTT. This chain joins TRBV27 and TRBJ1-6, with D hard to call. This CDR3 has 13 amino acids. Trimming shortened V by 7 bases and J by 10 bases, and 14 bases separated the two germline ends. Germline values: CDR1 MNHEY, CDR2 SMNVEV (reference sequence).

The chain is built from TRBV28 and TRBJ1-1; TRBD1 is a possible D gene (6 bases). Germline CDR1 reads MDHEN; CDR2 reads SYDVKM. The CDR3 length is 14 residues. Trimming removed 8 bases at V and 0 bases at J, with 13 bases between. CDR3 coding DNA: TGTGCCAGCCGGACAGCGACCATGAACACTGAAGCTTTCTTT. Translation: CASRTATMNTEAFF. The whole variable domain, remainder taken from reference TRBV28 and TRBJ1-1, is DVKVTQSSRYLVKRTGEKVFLECVQDMDHENMFWYRQDPGLGLRLIYFSYDVKMKEKGDIPEGYSVSREKKERFSLILESASTNQTSMYLCASRTATMNTEAFFGQGTRLTVV.

The sample holds one count of this clone. This sequence joins TRBV19 and TRBJ2-1; a weak D match, TRBD2 (6 bases). V was clipped by 5 bases and J by 8 bases, with 16 bases between them. The CDR3 is 14 amino acids. Germline CDR1 and CDR2: LNHDA and SQIVND (reference sequence). The CDR3 DNA sequence: TGTGCCAGTAGTGTCGGGACCAAGCGGGATGAGCAGTTCTTC. As protein: CASSVGTKRDEQFF.

This rearrangement joins TRBV15 to TRBJ2-1, with a weak D call TRBD2 (5 bases). The V gene's germline CDR1 is LNHNV and CDR2 YYDKDF (reference sequence). Between the trimmed V and J ends, which lost 0 bases and 4 bases, there was a span of 16 bases. The CDR3 is 17 residues long. CDR3 DNA sequence: TGTGCCACCAGCAGAGAGGGGTCAGCGGACTTGTACAATGAGCAGTTCTTC. It specifies CATSREGSADLYNEQFF.

The J gene is TRBJ1-2, the V gene TRBV5-1; tentative D call: TRBD1 (6 bases). Germline CDR1 reads SGHRS; CDR2 reads YFSETQ. The CDR3 totals 16 residues. V was pared by 1 base and J by 7 bases, with 20 bases between. The chain's CDR3 is CASSLTPLAEGVGYTF. The CDR3, as DNA: TGCGCCAGCAGCTTGACCCCACTGGCTGAGGGGGTTGGCTACACCTTC.

As to this clone: This sample includes further DNA sequences coding for the same CDR3. The chain combines TRBV7-9 with TRBJ2-2, with 8 positions matching TRBD1. The CDR3 has 15 amino acids. CDR1 is SEHNR and CDR2 is FQNEAQ in the germline V gene (reference sequence). J gave up 3 bases and V 2 bases, and 2 bases lay outside the gene matches. The DNA of the CDR3 is TGTGCCAGCAGCTTACCAGGGGGCGACACCGGGGAGCTGTTTTTT. Translated, it gives CASSLPGGDTGELFF.

The V gene is TRBV5-3, the J gene TRBJ1-6, with D perhaps TRBD1 (6 bases). TRBV5-3 is treated as an ORF (open reading frame) with a function not yet certain. The CDR3 extends over 17 amino acids. The V end lost 4 bases, the J end lost 7 bases, and 21 bases lay between the germline ends. The CDR3 DNA follows: TGTGCCAGAAGCCAATATGCGGCGAACAGGGCGAATTCACCCCTCCACTTT. It is translated as CARSQYAANRANSPLHF.

The chain has TRBV21-1 and TRBJ2-2; no check of the table's D call, TRBD2, against the DNA was made. TRBV21-1 is described as a pseudogene. This CDR3 region has 15 residues. CDR3 protein: CASAICRRSTGELFF. The DNA for the CDR3 is TGTGCCAGCGCCATCTGTCGAAGGAGCACCGGGGAGCTGTTTTTT.

This clone was detected once. The chain couples TRBV7-2 to TRBJ2-1; TRBD2 is a possible D gene (7 bases). CDR1 SGHTA and CDR2 FQGNSA come from the germline V gene. V was pared by 2 bases and J by 2 bases, with 16 bases between. The CDR3 contains 17 residues. The CDR3 protein is CASSLNMGGLTYNEQFF. DNA of the CDR3: TGTGCCAGCAGCTTAAATATGGGGGGGCTTACCTACAATGAGCAGTTCTTC.

This clone was counted a few times. The chain combines TRBV27 with TRBJ1-1; maybe TRBD1 (6 bases). Trimming took off 2 bases at V and 0 bases at J, with 25 bases between the two ends. The V gene's germline CDR1 is MNHEY and CDR2 SMNVEV (reference sequence). The length of the CDR3 is 20 residues. CDR3 sequence: CASSLDSPGRTATLNTEAFF. The CDR3 nucleotides are TGTGCCAGCAGTTTAGATTCGCCAGGAAGGACAGCCACGTTGAACACTGAAGCTTTCTTT.

The CDR3 DNA reads as TGTGCCGCGAAATTGACAGGCAACCAAGAGACCCAGTACTTC. Encoded protein: CAAKLTGNQETQYF. The chain has TRBV7-2 and TRBJ2-5, with a weak D call TRBD1 (6 bases). CDR3 length: 14 amino acids. The V gene lost 11 bases and the J gene lost 0 bases, with 16 bases spanning the gap. Per the germline V gene, CDR1 is SGHTA and CDR2 is FQGNSA.

In the case of this clone: A read error may account for a junction end that differs from germline. The chain combines TRBV4-2 with TRBJ1-4, with D tentatively TRBD1 (5 bases). The CDR3 spans 16 residues. Germline assignment: CDR1 LGHNA and CDR2 YNFKEQ. The CDR3 loop reads CASNQVGGEVGEKLFF. In nucleotides, the CDR3 is TGTGCCAGCAACCAAGTGGGGGGAGAGGTCGGTGAAAAACTGTTTTTT.

This chain joins TRBV7-9 and TRBJ1-1, with D maybe TRBD1 (5 bases). The CDR3 loop spans 13 amino acids. CDR1 SEHNR and CDR2 FQNEAQ come from the germline V gene (reference sequence). Trimming pared 3 bases from V and 1 base from J, leaving 6 bases between. As DNA, the CDR3 is TGTGCCAGCAGCTTGACAGCGAACACTGAAGCTTTCTTT. The encoded protein is CASSLTANTEAFF.

V usage is TRBV4-3 and J usage is TRBJ1-1; D unresolved. Germline-derived CDR1 and CDR2 are LGHNA and YSLEER. The length of the CDR3 is 14 residues. Trimming took off 3 bases at V and 5 bases at J, with 13 bases between the two ends. The CDR3 nucleotides read TGCGCCAGCAGCCAGGAGCCCTTGGCAACTGAAGCTTTCTTT. Protein sequence: CASSQEPLATEAFF.

The gene calls are TRBV9 and TRBJ1-3, with D tentatively TRBD1 (5 bases). The CDR3 totals 15 residues. CDR1 and CDR2 (germline): SGDLS, YYNGEE. The V and J ends lost 5 bases and 0 bases respectively, with 12 bases between them. The CDR3 protein is CASSPTGYSGNTIYF. The CDR3 DNA reads as TGTGCCAGCAGTCCAACAGGCTACTCTGGAAACACCATATATTTT.

The chain carries TRBV7-9 and TRBJ1-4; 10 bases align to TRBD1. Germline V lookup: CDR1 SEHNR, CDR2 FQNEAQ (reference sequence). The V and J ends lost 5 bases and 3 bases, in that order; junction bases with no gene match: 6. The CDR3 spans 16 residues. The CDR3 loop is CASSQGQGIANEKLFF. CDR3 DNA sequence: TGTGCCAGCAGCCAGGGACAGGGGATTGCTAATGAAAAACTGTTTTTT.

V and J are TRBV6-5 and TRBJ1-4; D possibly corresponds to TRBD1 (5 bases). Between the trimmed V and J ends, which lost 7 bases and 0 bases, there was a span of 12 bases. CDR3 length equals 15 residues. CDR1 and CDR2 (germline): MNHEY, SVGAGI. CDR3 loop: CASNRQITTNEKLFF. For the CDR3, the DNA is TGTGCCAGCAACCGACAGATTACAACTAATGAAAAACTGTTTTTT.

The chain's CDR3 is CAGWQRNTGELFF. CDR3 DNA: TGTGCCGGCTGGCAAAGGAACACCGGGGAGCTGTTTTTT. This chain links TRBV2 with TRBJ2-2; D unresolved. CDR3 length equals 13 residues. Germline V gene data show CDR1 as SNHLY and CDR2 as FYNNEI. V lost 11 bases to trimming and J lost 1 base, with 11 bases between them.

This chain links TRBV19 with TRBJ2-3; the match to TRBD1 covers 7 bases. J was trimmed by 1 base and V by 4 bases; bases with no gene match: 2. The CDR3 totals 14 residues. The germline CDR1 and CDR2 sequences are LNHDA and SQIVND (reference sequence). CDR3 coding DNA: TGTGCCAGTAGTAGCGGACAGGGCACAGATACGCAGTATTTT. It is translated as CASSSGQGTDTQYF.

The chain couples TRBV27 to TRBJ2-3, with TRBD2 matching 13 bases. V lost 5 bases to trimming and J lost 4 bases; unmatched junction nucleotides: 3. The CDR3 length is 15 residues. Germline lookup yields CDR1 MNHEY and CDR2 SMNVEV (reference sequence). CDR3 nucleotides: TGTGCCAGCAGTACTAGCGGGGGGGCATCAGATACGCAGTATTTT. This translates into CASSTSGGASDTQYF.

This chain connects TRBV5-1 to TRBJ2-7; TRBD2 aligns across 9 bases. Trimming at V came to 0 bases and at J to 3 bases, leaving 7 bases not matched to a gene. Germline V gene lookup returns CDR1 SGHRS and CDR2 YFSETQ. This CDR3 region has 16 residues. The CDR3 region has the DNA TGCGCCAGCAGCTTGGCCCTTGGGACTAGCATCTACGAGCAGTACTTC. As protein: CASSLALGTSIYEQYF.

The chain uses TRBV9 and TRBJ1-1, with D perhaps TRBD1 (5 bases). In germline, CDR1 is SGDLS, CDR2 YYNGEE. The CDR3 extends over 15 amino acids. V shed 0 bases and J shed 4 bases, with 13 bases lying between them. The CDR3 sequence: CASSVGGQGRTEAFF. In DNA form, the CDR3 reads TGTGCCAGCAGCGTAGGTGGGCAGGGCCGCACTGAAGCTTTCTTT.

The chain joins TRBV7-2 to TRBJ2-1; 10 bases line up with TRBD2. With 3 bases clipped from V and 6 bases from J, the junction kept 5 bases outside the gene matches. CDR1 and CDR2 from the germline V gene are SGHTA and FQGNSA. This CDR3 is built from 15 residues. In DNA form, the CDR3 reads TGTGCCAGCAGCTTTGCTAGCGGGAGAATCAATGAGCAGTTCTTC. It is translated as CASSFASGRINEQFF.

V and J are TRBV27 and TRBJ2-5; D gene uncertain. Germline-derived CDR1 and CDR2 are MNHEY and SMNVEV (reference sequence). This CDR3 spans 10 amino acids. V lost 9 bases and J lost 4, with 6 bases in between. CDR3 nucleotides: TGTGCCAGACTGGTAGAGACCCAGTACTTC. This gives the protein CARLVETQYF.

The genes are TRBV5-1 and TRBJ2-5, with a tentative D call TRBD1 (5 bases). The germline V gene encodes CDR1 SGHRS and CDR2 YFSETQ. V was clipped by 5 bases and J by 0 bases, with 14 bases between them. The CDR3 has 15 residues. In DNA, the CDR3 is TGCGCCAGCAGTCGGGCAGGGCATAACCAAGAGACCCAGTACTTC. It encodes CASSRAGHNQETQYF. The full variable domain, its missing parts supplied by reference TRBV5-1 and TRBJ2-5, is KAGVTQTPRYLIKTRGQQVTLSCSPISGHRSVSWYQQTPGQGLQFLFEYFSETQRNKGNFPGRFSGRQFSNSRSEMNVSTLELGDSALYLCASSRAGHNQETQYFGPGTRLLVL.

The chain links TRBV2 to TRBJ2-7, with 8 bases fitting TRBD1. The CDR3 extends over 15 amino acids. CDR1 is SNHLY, CDR2 FYNNEI, per germline. V gave up 5 bases and J gave up 0 bases; unmatched junction bases: 6. In DNA, the CDR3 is TGTGCCAGCAGTACGGACAGGGTAAGCTCCTACGAGCAGTACTTC. Its protein product is CASSTDRVSSYEQYF.

V and J are TRBV19 and TRBJ1-5, with 7 bases lining up with TRBD1. Per germline, CDR1 LNHDA and CDR2 SQIVND (reference sequence). With V trimmed by 5 bases and J by 1 base, 5 bases remained unmatched. This CDR3 is built from 15 residues. The CDR3 DNA reads as TGTGCCAGTAGTGGGGGGACAGCAAGCAATCAGCCCCAGCATTTT. Translated: CASSGGTASNQPQHF.